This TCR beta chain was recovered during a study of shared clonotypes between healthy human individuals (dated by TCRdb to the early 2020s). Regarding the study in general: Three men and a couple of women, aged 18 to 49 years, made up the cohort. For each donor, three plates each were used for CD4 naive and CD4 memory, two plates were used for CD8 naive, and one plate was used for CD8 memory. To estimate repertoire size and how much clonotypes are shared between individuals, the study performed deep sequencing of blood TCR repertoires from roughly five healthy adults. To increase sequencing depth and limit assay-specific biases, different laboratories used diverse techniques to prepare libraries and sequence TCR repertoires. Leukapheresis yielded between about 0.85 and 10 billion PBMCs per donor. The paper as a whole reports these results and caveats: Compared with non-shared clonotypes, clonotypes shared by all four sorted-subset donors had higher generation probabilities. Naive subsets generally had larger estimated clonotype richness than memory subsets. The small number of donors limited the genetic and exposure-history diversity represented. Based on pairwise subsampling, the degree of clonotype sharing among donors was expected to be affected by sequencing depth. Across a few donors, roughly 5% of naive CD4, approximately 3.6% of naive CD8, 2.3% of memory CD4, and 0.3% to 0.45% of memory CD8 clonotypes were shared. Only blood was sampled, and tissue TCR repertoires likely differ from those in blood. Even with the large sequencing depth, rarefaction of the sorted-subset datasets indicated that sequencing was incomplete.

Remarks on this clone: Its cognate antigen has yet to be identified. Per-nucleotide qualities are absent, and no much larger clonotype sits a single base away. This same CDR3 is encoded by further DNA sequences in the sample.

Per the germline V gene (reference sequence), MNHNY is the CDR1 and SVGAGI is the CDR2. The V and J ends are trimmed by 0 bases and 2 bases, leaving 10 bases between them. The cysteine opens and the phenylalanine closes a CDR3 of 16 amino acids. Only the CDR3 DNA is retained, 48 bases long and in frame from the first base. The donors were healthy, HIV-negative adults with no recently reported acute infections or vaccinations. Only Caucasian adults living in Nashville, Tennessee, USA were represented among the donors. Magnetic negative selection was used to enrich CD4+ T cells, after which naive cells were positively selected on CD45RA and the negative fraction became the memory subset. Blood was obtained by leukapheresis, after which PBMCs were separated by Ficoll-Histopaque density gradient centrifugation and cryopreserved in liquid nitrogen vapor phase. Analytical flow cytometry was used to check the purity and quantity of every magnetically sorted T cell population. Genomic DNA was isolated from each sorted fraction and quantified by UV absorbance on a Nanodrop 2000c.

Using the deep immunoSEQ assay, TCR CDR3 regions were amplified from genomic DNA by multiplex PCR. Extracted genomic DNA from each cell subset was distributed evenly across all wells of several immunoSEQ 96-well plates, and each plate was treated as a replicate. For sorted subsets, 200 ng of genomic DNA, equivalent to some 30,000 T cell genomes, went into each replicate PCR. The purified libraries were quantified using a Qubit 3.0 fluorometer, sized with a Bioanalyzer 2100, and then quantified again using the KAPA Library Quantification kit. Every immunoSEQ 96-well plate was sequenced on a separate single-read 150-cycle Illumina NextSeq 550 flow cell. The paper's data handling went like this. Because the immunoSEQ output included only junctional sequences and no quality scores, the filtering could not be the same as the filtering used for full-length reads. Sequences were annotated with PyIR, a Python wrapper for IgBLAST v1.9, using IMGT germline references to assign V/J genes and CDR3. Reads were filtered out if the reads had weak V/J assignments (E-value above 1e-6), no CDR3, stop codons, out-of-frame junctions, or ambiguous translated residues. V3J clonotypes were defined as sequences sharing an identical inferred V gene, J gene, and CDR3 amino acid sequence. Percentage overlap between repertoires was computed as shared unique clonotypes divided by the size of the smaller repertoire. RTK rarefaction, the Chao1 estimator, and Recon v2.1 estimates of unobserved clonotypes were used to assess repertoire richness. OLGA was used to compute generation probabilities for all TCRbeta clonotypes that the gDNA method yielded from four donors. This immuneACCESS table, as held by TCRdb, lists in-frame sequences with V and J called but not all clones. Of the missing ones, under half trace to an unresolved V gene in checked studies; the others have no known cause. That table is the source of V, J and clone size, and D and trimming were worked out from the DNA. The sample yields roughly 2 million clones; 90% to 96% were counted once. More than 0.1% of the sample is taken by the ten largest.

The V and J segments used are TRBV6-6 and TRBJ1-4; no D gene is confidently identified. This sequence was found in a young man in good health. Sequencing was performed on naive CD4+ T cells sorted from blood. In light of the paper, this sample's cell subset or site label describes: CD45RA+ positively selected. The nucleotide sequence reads TGTGCCAGCAGTTACTCGCCGGGAGTTACTAATGAAAAACTGTTTTTT. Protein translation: CASSYSPGVTNEKLFF.